This paragraph reports one TCR beta chain. The antigen is unknown. As the method of synthesis, 5'RACE template switching with UMIs yielded TCR beta cDNA. TCRdb re-called the 5' RACE reads and shows each CDR3 protein once, DNA omitted. The repertoire table contains about 21,000 distinct CDR3 sequences. The data stem from a study of T cells expressing NK-cell markers. Study information: Among the eight sequenced donors, seven tested HCMV-seropositive and one tested seronegative. Study-level findings and limits: Dominance of the CD3+CD56-NKG2C+ fraction by these clonotypes also held in several donors.

This CDR3 spans 15 amino acids. Germline V lookup: CDR1 LNHDA, CDR2 SQIVND (reference sequence). J is TRBJ1-1 and V is TRBV19. This TCR was recovered from a man aged 18-75 years in good health. Sequencing was carried out using blood T cells: a sorted CD56 or NKG2C T cell subset, CD4+ or CD8+ T cells, or bulk PBMC T cells (not recorded which). CDR3 sequence: CASSIRGGQYTEAFF.